Presented here are 26 T cell receptor beta chains from one specimen sequenced in a study of cytomegalovirus exposure and HLA in healthy donors. PCR primers comprised 60 Vbeta and 13 Jbeta primers. Generated by immunoSEQ multiplex PCR, the TCRdb table keeps only in-frame clones and is missing some. The sample records 100,000 to 150,000 clones, around three quarters being singletons. Sequenced sample: PBMCs. The source is a woman aged 55-70 years in good health and CMV-seropositive.

This chain connects TRBV11-3 to TRBJ2-1, with 8 bases identical to TRBD1. The CDR3 consists of 17 residues. V gave up 1 base and J gave up 6 bases; unmatched junction bases: 11. CDR1 is SGHNT and CDR2 is YENEEA in the germline V gene. CDR3: CASSLGPAGTGSNEQFF. CDR3 in DNA: TGTGCCAGCAGCTTAGGCCCTGCAGGGACAGGTAGCAATGAGCAGTTCTTC.

This clone was found a few times. CDR3 residues: CASSQRQGARNEQFF. In nucleotides, the CDR3 is TGTGCCAGCAGTCAGAGACAGGGGGCGAGGAATGAGCAGTTCTTC. The chain carries TRBV6-6 and TRBJ2-1; 10 positions match TRBD1. CDR1 is MNHNY, CDR2 SVGAGI, per germline (reference sequence). The CDR3 consists of 15 residues. The J segment lost 7 bases and the V segment lost 5 bases, leaving 8 bases of the junction unmatched.

Of note for this clone: Other DNA sequences of this sample code for an identical CDR3. The chain carries TRBV14 and TRBJ1-6; TRBD1 aligns across 7 bases. V dropped 3 bases and J dropped 4; count of bases not matched to a gene: 0. CDR1 is SGHDN, CDR2 FVKESK, per germline. This CDR3 has 14 amino acids. The CDR3 sequence: CASSQGQYNSPLHF. For the CDR3, the DNA is TGTGCCAGCAGCCAGGGACAGTATAATTCACCCCTCCACTTT.

The chain couples TRBV19 to TRBJ1-4; TRBD1 matches 7 bases. The length of the CDR3 is 14 residues. V lost 3 bases and J lost 7; bases outside the gene matches: 5. Germline CDR1 and CDR2: LNHDA and SQIVND (reference sequence). The CDR3 loop reads CASSIWAGGEKLFF. The CDR3 region has the DNA TGTGCCAGTAGTATCTGGGCAGGGGGTGAAAAACTGTTTTTT.

The chain recombines TRBV4-1 with TRBJ2-7; 10 bases agree with TRBD2. The CDR3 is made up of 15 amino acids. The germline V gene has CDR1 MGHRA and CDR2 YSYEKL. V lost 0 bases, J lost 5 bases, and 4 bases stayed unmatched. The DNA for the CDR3 is TGCGCCAGCAGCCAAGAGGGACTAGCGTGGCACGAGCAGTACTTC. Protein product: CASSQEGLAWHEQYF.

The chain links TRBV2 to TRBJ2-4, with D uncertain. The CDR3 totals 14 residues. CDR1 and CDR2 from the germline V gene are SNHLY and FYNNEI. V shed 3 bases and J shed 0 bases, with 6 bases lying between them. This CDR3 reads CASSDDIAKNIQYF. Written as DNA, the CDR3 is TGTGCCAGCAGTGACGACATAGCCAAAAACATTCAGTACTTC.

This clone has only a few counts. The chain links TRBV6-5 to TRBJ2-1; D is unresolved. CDR3 length: 14 residues. Germline CDR1 and CDR2: MNHEY and SVGAGI. V lost 1 base and J lost 8, with 12 bases in between. The DNA for the CDR3 is TGTGCCAGCAGTTACTTATACTCGTCGGATGAGCAGTTCTTC. Translation: CASSYLYSSDEQFF.

This clone was seen a few times. CDR3 in amino acids: CASRSTPGQGAGNTIYF. Written as DNA, the CDR3 is TGTGCCAGCAGGTCAACACCGGGACAGGGGGCTGGAAACACCATATATTTT. The chain combines TRBV4-2 with TRBJ1-3; 11 nucleotides agree with TRBD1. Germline loops: CDR1 LGHNA, CDR2 YNFKEQ. V lost 6 bases, J lost 2 bases, and 9 bases stayed unmatched. This CDR3 is built from 17 residues.

V gene TRBV5-4 combines with J gene TRBJ2-7; 7 bases map to TRBD2. Per germline, CDR1 SGHNT and CDR2 YYREEE (reference sequence). The CDR3 has 15 amino acids. Germline trimming cut 0 bases from V and 1 base from J; bases unmatched to any gene: 4. Written as DNA, the CDR3 is TGTGCCAGCAGCTTGGACGCGGGGGATTCCTACGAGCAGTACTTC. This translates into CASSLDAGDSYEQYF. Full variable domain (remainder filled in from reference TRBV5-4 and TRBJ2-7): ETGVTQSPTHLIKTRGQQVTLRCSSQSGHNTVSWYQQALGQGPQFIFQYYREEENGRGNFPPRFSGLQFPNYSSELNVNALELDDSALYLCASSLDAGDSYEQYFGPGTRLTVT.

This clone was recorded only once. The rearrangement uses TRBV5-1 and TRBJ1-1; D may be TRBD1 (5 bases). Trimming took 0 bases from V and 9 from J, leaving 12 bases between them. This CDR3 spans 13 amino acids. Germline values: CDR1 SGHRS, CDR2 YFSETQ. CDR3 in amino acids: CASSLDSGGKAFF. The CDR3 coding sequence is TGCGCCAGCAGCTTGGATTCGGGGGGAAAAGCTTTCTTT.

The chain joins TRBV11-3 to TRBJ1-1; no reliable D call. V dropped 1 base and J dropped 1 base, with 4 bases sitting between them. The length of the CDR3 is 13 residues. Germline CDR1 and CDR2: SGHNT and YENEEA. The CDR3 region is CASSLAGNTEAFF. In DNA, the CDR3 is TGTGCCAGCAGCTTAGCAGGGAACACTGAAGCTTTCTTT.

The V call is TRBV29-1, the J call TRBJ2-3; D is perhaps TRBD1 (7 bases). Germline V lookup: CDR1 SQVTM, CDR2 ANQGSEA. With 5 bases removed from V and 2 bases from J, the gap between germline ends came to 17 bases. CDR3 length: 15 amino acids. DNA of the CDR3: TGCAGCGTTCGGGGGACAGATTCGGCCACAGATACGCAGTATTTT. Amino acids: CSVRGTDSATDTQYF.

The chain uses TRBV11-2 and TRBJ2-5, with D possibly TRBD2 on 5 matching bases. The V gene lost 3 bases and the J gene lost 2 bases, with 7 bases spanning the gap. CDR3 length: 13 residues. Germline assignment: CDR1 SGHAT and CDR2 FQNNGV. CDR3 in DNA: TGTGCCAGCAGCTTTGAGCGGCAAGAGACCCAGTACTTC. It is translated as CASSFERQETQYF.

The V call is TRBV4-2, the J call TRBJ2-7; 9 positions match TRBD2. The trim removed 0 bases at V and 7 bases at J, leaving 10 bases unmatched. Per the germline V gene, CDR1 is LGHNA and CDR2 is YNFKEQ. This CDR3 is built from 16 residues. This CDR3 is CASSQDRASGKKEQYF. The CDR3 DNA reads as TGTGCCAGCAGCCAAGATAGAGCTAGCGGGAAGAAAGAGCAGTACTTC.

The rearrangement uses TRBV29-1 and TRBJ2-2, with D perhaps matching TRBD1 (6 bases). The CDR3 length is 14 residues. The germline V and J ends were trimmed by 4 bases and 8 bases, with 17 bases remaining between them. Germline assignment: CDR1 SQVTM and CDR2 ANQGSEA. CDR3 sequence: CSVGTGQLVGELFF. The CDR3, as DNA: TGCAGCGTTGGTACAGGGCAGCTGGTGGGGGAGCTGTTTTTT.

The chain recombines TRBV29-1 with TRBJ1-2, with TRBD1 matching 7 bases. The CDR3 is 12 residues long. The ends lost 6 bases at V and 7 bases at J; junction bases unmatched: 8. Per germline, CDR1 SQVTM and CDR2 ANQGSEA. The chain's CDR3 is CSVRTGDGGYTF. The CDR3 coding sequence is TGCAGCGTCCGCACAGGGGACGGTGGCTACACCTTC.

In its sample, this clone was seen once. The V and J genes are TRBV28 and TRBJ2-7; 10 bases map to TRBD1. The J segment lost 5 bases and the V segment lost 2 bases, leaving 9 bases of the junction unmatched. The CDR3 spans 16 residues. The V gene's germline CDR1 is MDHEN and CDR2 SYDVKM. The CDR3 reads CASSLELVGTGDEQYF. In DNA, the CDR3 is TGTGCCAGCAGTTTAGAACTGGTCGGGACAGGGGACGAGCAGTACTTC.

The gene calls are TRBV5-4 and TRBJ2-7; 8 nucleotides line up with TRBD1. The germline V gene has CDR1 SGHNT and CDR2 YYREEE (reference sequence). The CDR3 consists of 15 residues. Trimming cost V 6 bases and J 5 bases; bases outside gene matches: 13. CDR3 loop: CASTDIGTGVHEQYF. CDR3 DNA: TGTGCCAGCACCGACATAGGGACAGGAGTGCACGAGCAGTACTTC.

The chain links TRBV5-1 to TRBJ1-3, with 7 bases fitting TRBD1. The CDR3 runs to 13 residues. With V trimmed by 5 bases and J by 4 bases, 3 bases remained unmatched. The germline CDR1 and CDR2 sequences are SGHRS and YFSETQ. This CDR3 is CASRQGSGNTIYF. In DNA form, the CDR3 reads TGCGCCAGCAGACAGGGGTCAGGAAACACCATATATTTT.

The rearrangement links TRBV6-4 to TRBJ1-4; D call uncertain. This CDR3 region has 13 residues. Germline loops: CDR1 MRHNA, CDR2 SNTAGT. V was trimmed by 4 bases and J by 3 bases, leaving 6 bases between them. CDR3 sequence: CASSARSNEKLFF. The DNA for the CDR3 is TGTGCCAGCAGTGCCCGGTCTAATGAAAAACTGTTTTTT.

In its sample, this clone was seen a few times. V usage is TRBV19 and J usage is TRBJ2-1, with TRBD2 matching over 8 bases. The CDR3 is 14 residues long. The junction had 12 bases not matched to a gene; V was cut back by 9 bases and J by 8 bases. Germline CDR1 LNHDA, CDR2 SQIVND (reference sequence). In DNA form, the CDR3 reads TGTGCCAGCCTTCTAAGCGGGGGAGGAGATGAGCAGTTCTTC. It translates to CASLLSGGGDEQFF.

V gene TRBV5-6 combines with J gene TRBJ2-2, with TRBD2 matching over 7 bases. Germline values: CDR1 SGHDT, CDR2 YYEEEE. The V gene end was trimmed by 3 bases and the J gene end by 3 bases; junction bases not matched to a gene: 5. This CDR3 is built from 15 residues. The CDR3 DNA follows: TGTGCCAGCAGCTCCTGGGGGAGGGACACCGGGGAGCTGTTTTTT. It yields the protein CASSSWGRDTGELFF.

The chain uses TRBV2 and TRBJ2-1; the match to TRBD1 covers 11 bases. With 8 bases clipped from V and 7 bases from J, the junction kept 10 bases outside the gene matches. CDR3 length: 15 amino acids. CDR1 is SNHLY, CDR2 FYNNEI, per germline. The CDR3 here is CASSPGGTGGNEQFF. CDR3 nucleotide sequence: TGTGCCAGCTCGCCGGGGGGGACAGGGGGTAATGAGCAGTTCTTC. The whole variable domain, remainder taken from reference TRBV2 and TRBJ2-1, is EPEVTQTPSHQVTQMGQEVILRCVPISNHLYFYWYRQILGQKVEFLVSFYNNEISEKSEIFDDQFSVERPDGSNFTLKIRSTKLEDSAMYFCASSPGGTGGNEQFFGPGTRLTVL.

This clone was seen more than once but under ten times. The junction departs from germline at one end; a sequencing error may be responsible. The CDR3, as DNA: TGTGCTAGCAGCCCTAAGTTGTCAAACCAAGAGACCCAGTACTTC. Encoded protein: CASSPKLSNQETQYF. This rearrangement joins TRBV7-7 to TRBJ2-5; D uncertain. This CDR3 region has 15 residues. Germline V gene lookup returns CDR1 SSHAT and CDR2 FNYEAQ (reference sequence).

This clone was detected only a few times. The rearrangement joins TRBV28 to TRBJ1-5; the D gene is possibly TRBD1 (6 bases). This CDR3 comprises 15 residues. Trimming pared 7 bases from V and 7 bases from J, leaving 20 bases between. Germline V gene sequence: CDR1 MDHEN, CDR2 SYDVKM. In DNA form, the CDR3 reads TGTGCCAGCACCCCGGGACAACCTAGCGGGCAGCCCCAGCATTTT. Residues: CASTPGQPSGQPQHF.

The chain recombines TRBV19 with TRBJ2-3, with TRBD2 identical over 11 bases. Germline CDR1 LNHDA, CDR2 SQIVND (reference sequence). V trimming: 5 bases; J trimming: 5 bases; junction bases outside the gene matches: 6. The CDR3 extends over 15 amino acids. This CDR3 reads CASSLLAGDRDTQYF. The CDR3, as DNA: TGTGCCAGTAGTCTACTAGCGGGGGACAGAGATACGCAGTATTTT.